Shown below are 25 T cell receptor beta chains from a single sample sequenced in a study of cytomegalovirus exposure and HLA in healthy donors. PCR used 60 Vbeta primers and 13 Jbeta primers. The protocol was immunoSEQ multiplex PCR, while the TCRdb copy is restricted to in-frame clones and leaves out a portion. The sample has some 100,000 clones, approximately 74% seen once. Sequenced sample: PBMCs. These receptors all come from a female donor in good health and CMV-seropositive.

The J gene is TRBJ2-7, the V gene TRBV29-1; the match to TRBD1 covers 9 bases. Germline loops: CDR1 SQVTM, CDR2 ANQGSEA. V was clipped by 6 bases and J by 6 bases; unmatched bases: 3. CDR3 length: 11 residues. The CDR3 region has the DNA TGCAGCGTCACAGGGGGCGCCGAGCAGTACTTC. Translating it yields CSVTGGAEQYF.

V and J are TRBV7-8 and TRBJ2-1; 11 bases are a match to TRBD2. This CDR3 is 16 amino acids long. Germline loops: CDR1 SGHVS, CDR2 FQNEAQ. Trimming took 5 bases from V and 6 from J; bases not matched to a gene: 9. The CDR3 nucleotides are TGTGCCAGCAGCAACCAGGGACTAGCGGCCCGCAATGAGCAGTTCTTC. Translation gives CASSNQGLAARNEQFF.

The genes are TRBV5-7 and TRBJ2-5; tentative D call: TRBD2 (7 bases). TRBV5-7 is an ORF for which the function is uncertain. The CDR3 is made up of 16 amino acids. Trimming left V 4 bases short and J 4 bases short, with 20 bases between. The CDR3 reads CASSPWSGGGGETQYF. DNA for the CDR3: TGTGCCAGCAGCCCCTGGTCGGGAGGAGGGGGAGAGACCCAGTACTTC.

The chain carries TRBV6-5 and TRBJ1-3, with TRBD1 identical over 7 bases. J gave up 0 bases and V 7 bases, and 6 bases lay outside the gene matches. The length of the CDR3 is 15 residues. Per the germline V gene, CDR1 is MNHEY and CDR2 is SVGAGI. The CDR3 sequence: CASTDREDSGNTIYF. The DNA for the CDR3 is TGTGCCAGCACAGACAGGGAAGACTCTGGAAACACCATATATTTT.

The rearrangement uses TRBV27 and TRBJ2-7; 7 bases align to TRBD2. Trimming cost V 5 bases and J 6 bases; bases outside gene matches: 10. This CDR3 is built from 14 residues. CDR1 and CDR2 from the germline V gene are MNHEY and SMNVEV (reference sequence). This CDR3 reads CASSPYGLEAEQYF. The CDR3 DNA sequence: TGTGCCAGCAGTCCCTACGGACTAGAGGCCGAGCAGTACTTC.

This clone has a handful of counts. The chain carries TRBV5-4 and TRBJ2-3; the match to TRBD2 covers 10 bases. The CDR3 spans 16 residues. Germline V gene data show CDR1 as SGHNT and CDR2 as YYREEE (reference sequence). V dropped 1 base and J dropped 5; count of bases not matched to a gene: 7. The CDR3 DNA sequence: TGTGCCAGCAGCTTGTACCTAGCGGGAGAGTTAGATACGCAGTATTTT. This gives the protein CASSLYLAGELDTQYF.

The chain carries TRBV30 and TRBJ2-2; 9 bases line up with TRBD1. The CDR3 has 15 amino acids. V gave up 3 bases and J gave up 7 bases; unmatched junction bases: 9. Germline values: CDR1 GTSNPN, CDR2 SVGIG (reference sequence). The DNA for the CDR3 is TGTGCCTGGAGGCTAGGGGACAGGGTGGACGGGGAGCTGTTTTTT. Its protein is CAWRLGDRVDGELFF.

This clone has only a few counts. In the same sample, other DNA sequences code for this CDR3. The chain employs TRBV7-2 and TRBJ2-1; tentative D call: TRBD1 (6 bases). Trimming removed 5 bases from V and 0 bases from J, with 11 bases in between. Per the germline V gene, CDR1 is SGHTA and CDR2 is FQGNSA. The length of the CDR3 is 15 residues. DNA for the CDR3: TGTGCCAGCAGCCCTAGGGGGAGCTCCTACAATGAGCAGTTCTTC. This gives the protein CASSPRGSSYNEQFF.

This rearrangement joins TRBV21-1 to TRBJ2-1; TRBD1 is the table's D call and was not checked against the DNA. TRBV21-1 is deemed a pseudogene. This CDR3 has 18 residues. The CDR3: CASSKAPREGDAYNEQFF. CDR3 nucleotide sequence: TGTGCCAGCAGCAAAGCCCCCCGAGAGGGGGACGCCTACAATGAGCAGTTCTTC.

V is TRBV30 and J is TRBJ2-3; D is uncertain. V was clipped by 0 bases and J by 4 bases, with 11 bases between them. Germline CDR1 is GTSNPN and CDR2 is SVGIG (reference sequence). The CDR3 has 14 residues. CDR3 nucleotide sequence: TGTGCCTGGAGTGTACGGGTAATCCCAGATACGCAGTATTTT. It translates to CAWSVRVIPDTQYF. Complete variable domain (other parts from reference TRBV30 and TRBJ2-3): SQTIHQWPATLVQPVGSPLSLECTVEGTSNPNLYWYRQAAGRGLQLLFYSVGIGQISSEVPQNLSASRPQDRQFILSSKKLLLSDSGFYLCAWSVRVIPDTQYFGPGTRLTVL.

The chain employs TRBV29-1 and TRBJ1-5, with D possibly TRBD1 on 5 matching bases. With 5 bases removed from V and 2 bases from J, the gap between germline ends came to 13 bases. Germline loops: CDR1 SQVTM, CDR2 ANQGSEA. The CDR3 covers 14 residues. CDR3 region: CSVRAGPGNQPQHF. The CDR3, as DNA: TGCAGCGTTCGAGCAGGGCCGGGCAATCAGCCCCAGCATTTT.

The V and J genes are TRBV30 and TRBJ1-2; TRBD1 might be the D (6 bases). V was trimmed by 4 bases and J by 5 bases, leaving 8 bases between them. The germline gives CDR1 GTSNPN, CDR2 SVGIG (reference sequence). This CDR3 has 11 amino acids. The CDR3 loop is CAWTTGYGYTF. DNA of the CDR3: TGTGCCTGGACCACAGGGTATGGCTACACCTTC.

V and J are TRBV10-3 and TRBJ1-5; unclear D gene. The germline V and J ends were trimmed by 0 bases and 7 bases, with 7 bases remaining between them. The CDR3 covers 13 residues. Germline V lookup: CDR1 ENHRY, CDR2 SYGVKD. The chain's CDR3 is CAISESIEQPQHF. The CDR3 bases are TGTGCCATCAGTGAGTCGATAGAGCAGCCCCAGCATTTT.

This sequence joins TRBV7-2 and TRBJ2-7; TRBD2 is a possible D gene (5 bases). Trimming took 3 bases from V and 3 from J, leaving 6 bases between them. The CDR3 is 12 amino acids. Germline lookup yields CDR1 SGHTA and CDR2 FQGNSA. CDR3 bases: TGTGCCAGCAGCTTCGGGAACTACGAGCAGTACTTC. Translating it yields CASSFGNYEQYF. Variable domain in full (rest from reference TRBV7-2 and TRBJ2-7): GAGVSQSPSNKVTEKGKDVELRCDPISGHTALYWYRQSLGQGLEFLIYFQGNSAPDKSGLPSDRFSAERTGGSVSTLTIQRTQQEDSAVYLCASSFGNYEQYFGPGTRLTVT.

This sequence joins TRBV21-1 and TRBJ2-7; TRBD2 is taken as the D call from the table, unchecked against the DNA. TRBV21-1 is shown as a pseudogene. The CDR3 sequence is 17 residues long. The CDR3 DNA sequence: TGTGCCAGCAGACCCTCCTCCGCTTCTAGCGAGGAAGCCGAGCAGTACTTC. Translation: CASRPSSASSEEAEQYF.

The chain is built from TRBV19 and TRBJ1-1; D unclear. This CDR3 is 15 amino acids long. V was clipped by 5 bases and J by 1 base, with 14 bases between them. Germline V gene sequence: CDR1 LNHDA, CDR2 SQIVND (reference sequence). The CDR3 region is CASSVMAGQNTEAFF. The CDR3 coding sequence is TGTGCCAGTAGTGTTATGGCAGGCCAGAACACTGAAGCTTTCTTT.

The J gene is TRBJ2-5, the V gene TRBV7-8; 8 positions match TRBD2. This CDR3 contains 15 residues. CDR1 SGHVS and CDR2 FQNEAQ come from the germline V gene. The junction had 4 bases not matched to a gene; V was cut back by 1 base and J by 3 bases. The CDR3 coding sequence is TGTGCCAGCAGCTTAGGGGGGACTAGGGAAGAGACCCAGTACTTC. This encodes CASSLGGTREETQYF.

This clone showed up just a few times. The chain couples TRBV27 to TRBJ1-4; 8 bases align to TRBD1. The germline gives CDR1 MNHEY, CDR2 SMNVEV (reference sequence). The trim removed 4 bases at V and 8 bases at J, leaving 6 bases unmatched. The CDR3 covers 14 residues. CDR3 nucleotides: TGTGCCAGCAGTTCAGGGGGCTTTAGGGAAAAACTGTTTTTT. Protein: CASSSGGFREKLFF.

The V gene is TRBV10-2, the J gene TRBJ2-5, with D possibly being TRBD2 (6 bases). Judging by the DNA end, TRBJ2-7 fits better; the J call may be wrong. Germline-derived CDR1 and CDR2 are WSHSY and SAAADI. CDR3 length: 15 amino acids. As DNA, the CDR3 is TGCGCCAGCAGCACGGGACTTCGACCGTTCTACGAGCAGTACTTC. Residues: CASSTGLRPFYEQYF.

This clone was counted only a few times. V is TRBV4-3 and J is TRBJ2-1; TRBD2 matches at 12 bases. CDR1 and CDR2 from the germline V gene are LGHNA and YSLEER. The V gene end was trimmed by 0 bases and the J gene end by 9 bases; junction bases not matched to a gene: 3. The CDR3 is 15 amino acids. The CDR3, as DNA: TGCGCCAGCAGCCAAGAGGCTAGCGGGGGGGCTGAGCAGTTCTTC. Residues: CASSQEASGGAEQFF.

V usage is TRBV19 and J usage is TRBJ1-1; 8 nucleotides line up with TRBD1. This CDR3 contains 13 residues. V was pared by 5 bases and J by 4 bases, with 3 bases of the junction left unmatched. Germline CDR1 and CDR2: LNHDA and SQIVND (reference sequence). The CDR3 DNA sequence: TGTGCCAGTAGTCTGACAGGGGCCACTGAAGCTTTCTTT. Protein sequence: CASSLTGATEAFF.

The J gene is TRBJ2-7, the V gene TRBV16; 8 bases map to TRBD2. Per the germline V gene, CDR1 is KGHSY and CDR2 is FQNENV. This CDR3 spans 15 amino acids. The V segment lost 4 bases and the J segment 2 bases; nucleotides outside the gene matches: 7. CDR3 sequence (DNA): TGTGCCAGCAGCCTTTCAGCGGGAGTCCCCTACGAGCAGTACTTC. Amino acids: CASSLSAGVPYEQYF.

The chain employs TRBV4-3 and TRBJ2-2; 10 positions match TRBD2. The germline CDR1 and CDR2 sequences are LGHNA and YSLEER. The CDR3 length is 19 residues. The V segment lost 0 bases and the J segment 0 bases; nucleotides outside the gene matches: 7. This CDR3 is CASSQDLGSGGSNTGELFF. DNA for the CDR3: TGCGCCAGCAGCCAAGATCTGGGTAGCGGGGGGTCGAACACCGGGGAGCTGTTTTTT.

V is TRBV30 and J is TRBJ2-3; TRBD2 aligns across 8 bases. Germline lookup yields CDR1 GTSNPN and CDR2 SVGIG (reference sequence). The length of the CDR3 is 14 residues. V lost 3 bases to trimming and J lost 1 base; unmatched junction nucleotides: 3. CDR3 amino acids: CAWRGLVGTDTQYF. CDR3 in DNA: TGTGCCTGGAGGGGACTAGTGGGCACAGATACGCAGTATTTT.

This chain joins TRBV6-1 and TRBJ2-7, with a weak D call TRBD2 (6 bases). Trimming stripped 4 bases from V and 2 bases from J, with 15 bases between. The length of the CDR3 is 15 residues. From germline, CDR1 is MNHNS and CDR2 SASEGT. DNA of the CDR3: TGTGCCAGCAGTGTCTACGGGAGTGAGGCCTACGAGCAGTACTTC. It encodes CASSVYGSEAYEQYF.